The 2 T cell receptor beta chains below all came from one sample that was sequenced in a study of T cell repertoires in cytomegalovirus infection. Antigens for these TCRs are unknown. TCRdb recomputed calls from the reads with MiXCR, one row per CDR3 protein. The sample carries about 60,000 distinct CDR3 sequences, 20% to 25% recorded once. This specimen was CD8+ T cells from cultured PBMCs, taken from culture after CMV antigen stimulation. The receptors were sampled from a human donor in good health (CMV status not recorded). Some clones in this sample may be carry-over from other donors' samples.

In nucleotides, the CDR3 is TGTGCCAGCAGTTCGACTGACAGGGAGCAGTTCTTC. Translated: CASSSTDREQFF. The gene calls are TRBV6-2 or TRBV6-3 and TRBJ2-1; a weak D match, TRBD1 (6 bases). Germline CDR1 and CDR2: MNHEY and SVGEGT. V shed 4 bases and J shed 10 bases, with 11 bases lying between them. The CDR3 length is 12 residues.

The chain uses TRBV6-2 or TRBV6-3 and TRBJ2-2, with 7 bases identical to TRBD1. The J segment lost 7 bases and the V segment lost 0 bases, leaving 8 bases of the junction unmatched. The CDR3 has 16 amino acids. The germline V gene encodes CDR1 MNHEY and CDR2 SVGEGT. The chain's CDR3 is CASSYSSTGFFGELFF. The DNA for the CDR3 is TGTGCCAGCAGTTACTCCTCGACAGGGTTTTTCGGGGAGCTGTTTTTT.